This T cell receptor (beta chain) was retrieved from a study of cytotoxic CD8 clonotypes in ibrutinib-treated CLL. Study information: Responses comprised about 24 partial and 2 complete; at median roughly 70 months, roughly 14 remained remitted and roughly twelve progressed. Study-wide points: Pretreatment clonality was elevated relative to age-matched healthy donors and paralleled circulating CD8+ T-cell counts. Public clonotypes were rare and shrank or held steady on treatment.

Germline lookup yields CDR1 LNHDA and CDR2 SQIVND (reference sequence). Germline trimming cut 5 bases from V and 6 bases from J; bases unmatched to any gene: 8. This CDR3 spans 14 amino acids. The source of roughly 2.1 micrograms of genomic DNA for TCR beta libraries was cryopreserved PBMCs. Sequenced by immunoSEQ multiplex PCR; TCRdb stores in-frame clones only, minus some. The sample yields 150,000 to 200,000 clones, around nine tenths seen once. As to this clone: The antigen is undetermined.

The origin of this receptor is a human donor with chronic lymphocytic leukemia. This sequence joins TRBV19 and TRBJ1-2; 8 bases align to TRBD1. This material consisted of PBMCs, taken at disease progression, from a patient treated with ibrutinib. The CDR3 DNA is TGTGCCAGTAGTGGCCCCAGGGGGCTGGATGGCTACACCTTC. It is translated as CASSGPRGLDGYTF.